This T cell receptor beta chain was documented in a study of blood T cell repertoires in COVID-19. Study summary: Nucleic acid was either cDNA or gDNA, and it came from T cells, B-cell-depleted T cells, or PBMCs.

V dropped 0 bases and J dropped 7; count of bases not matched to a gene: 16. The CDR3 extends over 18 amino acids. Germline V lookup: CDR1 MGHRA, CDR2 YSYEKL. The authors' processing: Reference gene primer amplification in the assay estimated nucleated cell counts. Only in-frame clones appear in the TCRdb table, and some are missing; sequencing was by immunoSEQ multiplex PCR. V and J calls and clone size follow that table, whereas D and trimming were derived from the DNA. Among roughly 440,000 clones listed, about 91% were seen once. The chain joins TRBV4-1 to TRBJ1-2; TRBD1 aligns across 8 bases. The source is a woman aged 45-60 years with COVID-19, enrolled during active disease. The sequencing sample was made of peripheral blood. The CDR3 nucleotides read TGCGCCAGCAGCCAAGAAGTCGCCCCCGGACAGGGTACCTCTGGCTACACCTTC. This codes for CASSQEVAPGQGTSGYTF.